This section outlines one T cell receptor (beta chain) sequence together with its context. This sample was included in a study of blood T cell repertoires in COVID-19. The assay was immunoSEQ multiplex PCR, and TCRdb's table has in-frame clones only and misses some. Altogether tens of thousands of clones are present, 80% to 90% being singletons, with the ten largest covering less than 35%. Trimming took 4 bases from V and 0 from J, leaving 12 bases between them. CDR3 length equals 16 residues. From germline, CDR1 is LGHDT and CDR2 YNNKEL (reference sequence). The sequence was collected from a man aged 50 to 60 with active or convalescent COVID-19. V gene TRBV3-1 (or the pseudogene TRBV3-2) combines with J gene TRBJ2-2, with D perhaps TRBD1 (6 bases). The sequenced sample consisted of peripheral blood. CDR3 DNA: TGTGCCAGCAGCCGCTTGGGGGCACCGAACACCGGGGAGCTGTTTTTT. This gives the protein CASSRLGAPNTGELFF.